This T cell receptor beta chain was profiled in a study of T cell responses to AZD1222 COVID-19 vaccine. The assay was immunoSEQ multiplex PCR, and TCRdb's table has in-frame clones only and misses some. The sample has 75,000 to 85,000 clones; around 90% are singletons. CDR1 and CDR2 from the germline V gene are LNHDA and SQIVND (reference sequence). This CDR3 is built from 14 residues. Trimming pared 10 bases from V and 7 bases from J, leaving 19 bases between. This sequence joins TRBV19 and TRBJ1-4; D not resolved. The sequencing used peripheral blood, collected on day 0 of AZD1222 vaccination. This sequence originates from an adult in good health. CDR3 loop: CATPLKGKGEKLFF. The CDR3 DNA sequence: TGTGCCACTCCTTTAAAGGGAAAAGGTGAAAAACTGTTTTTT.